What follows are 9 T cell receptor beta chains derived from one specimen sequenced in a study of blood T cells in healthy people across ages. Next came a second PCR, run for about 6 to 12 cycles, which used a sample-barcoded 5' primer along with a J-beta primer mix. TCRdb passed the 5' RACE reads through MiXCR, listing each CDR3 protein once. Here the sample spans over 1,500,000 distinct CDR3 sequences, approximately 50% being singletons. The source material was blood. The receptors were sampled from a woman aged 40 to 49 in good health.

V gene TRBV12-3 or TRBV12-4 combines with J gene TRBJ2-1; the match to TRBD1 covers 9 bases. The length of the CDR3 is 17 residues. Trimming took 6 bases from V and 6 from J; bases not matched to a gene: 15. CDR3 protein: CASRIGSQGASGNEQFF. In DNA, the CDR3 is TGTGCCAGCAGGATAGGGTCACAGGGGGCGTCTGGCAATGAGCAGTTCTTC.

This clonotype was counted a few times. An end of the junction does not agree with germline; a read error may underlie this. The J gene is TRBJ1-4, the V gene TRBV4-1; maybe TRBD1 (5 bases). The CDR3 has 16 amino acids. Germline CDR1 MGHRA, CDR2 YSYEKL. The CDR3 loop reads CASSQDGGATNEKLFF. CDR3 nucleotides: TGTGCCAGCAGCCAAGATGGGGGTGCAACTAATGAAAAACTGTTTTTT.

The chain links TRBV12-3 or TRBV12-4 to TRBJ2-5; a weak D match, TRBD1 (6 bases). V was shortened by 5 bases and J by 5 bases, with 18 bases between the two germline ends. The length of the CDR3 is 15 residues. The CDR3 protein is CASSEMGAVGETQYF. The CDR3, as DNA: TGTGCCAGCAGTGAGATGGGGGCGGTGGGGGAGACCCAGTACTTC.

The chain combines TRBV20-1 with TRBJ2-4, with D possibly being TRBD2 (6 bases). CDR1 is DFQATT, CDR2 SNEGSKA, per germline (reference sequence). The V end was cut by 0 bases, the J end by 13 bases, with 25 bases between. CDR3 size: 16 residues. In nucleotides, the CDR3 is TGCAGTGCTAGAGATCCGACGGAGGGGCCGGGGAGCCAGCAGTACTTC. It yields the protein CSARDPTEGPGSQQYF.

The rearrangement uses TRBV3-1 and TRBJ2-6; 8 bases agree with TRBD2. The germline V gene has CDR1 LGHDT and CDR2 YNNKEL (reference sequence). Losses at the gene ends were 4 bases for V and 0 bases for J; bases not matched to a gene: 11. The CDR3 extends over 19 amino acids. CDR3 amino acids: CASSLVSRGGSSGANVLTF. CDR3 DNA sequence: TGTGCCAGCAGCCTAGTATCCCGCGGGGGGAGCTCTGGGGCCAACGTCCTGACTTTC.

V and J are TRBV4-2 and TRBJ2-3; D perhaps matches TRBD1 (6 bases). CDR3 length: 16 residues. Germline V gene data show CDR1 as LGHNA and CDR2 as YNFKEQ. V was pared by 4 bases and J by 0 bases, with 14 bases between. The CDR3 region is CASSRAGTSSTDTQYF. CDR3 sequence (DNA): TGTGCCAGCAGCCGAGCCGGGACATCTAGCACAGATACGCAGTATTTT.

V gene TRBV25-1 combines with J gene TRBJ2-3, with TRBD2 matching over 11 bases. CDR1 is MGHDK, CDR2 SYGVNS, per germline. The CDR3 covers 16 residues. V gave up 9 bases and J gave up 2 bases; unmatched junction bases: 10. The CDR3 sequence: CASAVLAGEYTDTQYF. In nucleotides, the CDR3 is TGTGCCAGTGCCGTACTAGCGGGGGAATACACAGATACGCAGTATTTT.

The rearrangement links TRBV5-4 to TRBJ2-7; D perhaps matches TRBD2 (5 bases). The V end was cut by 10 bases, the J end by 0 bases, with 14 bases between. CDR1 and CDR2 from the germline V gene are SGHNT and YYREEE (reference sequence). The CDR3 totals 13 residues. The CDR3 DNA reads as TGTGCCGGCGCAGGAGGCCTCTCCTACGAGCAGTACTTC. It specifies CAGAGGLSYEQYF. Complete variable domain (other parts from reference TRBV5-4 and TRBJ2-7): ETGVTQSPTHLIKTRGQQVTLRCSSQSGHNTVSWYQQALGQGPQFIFQYYREEENGRGNFPPRFSGLQFPNYSSELNVNALELDDSALYLCAGAGGLSYEQYFGPGTRLTVT.

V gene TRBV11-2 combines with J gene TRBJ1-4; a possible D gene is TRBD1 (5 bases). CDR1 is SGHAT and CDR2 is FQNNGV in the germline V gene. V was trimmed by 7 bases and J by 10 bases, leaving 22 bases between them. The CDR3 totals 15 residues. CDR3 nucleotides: TGTGCCAGCACCGATACCCCAGGGTATGGGGGAAAACTGTTTTTT. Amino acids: CASTDTPGYGGKLFF.